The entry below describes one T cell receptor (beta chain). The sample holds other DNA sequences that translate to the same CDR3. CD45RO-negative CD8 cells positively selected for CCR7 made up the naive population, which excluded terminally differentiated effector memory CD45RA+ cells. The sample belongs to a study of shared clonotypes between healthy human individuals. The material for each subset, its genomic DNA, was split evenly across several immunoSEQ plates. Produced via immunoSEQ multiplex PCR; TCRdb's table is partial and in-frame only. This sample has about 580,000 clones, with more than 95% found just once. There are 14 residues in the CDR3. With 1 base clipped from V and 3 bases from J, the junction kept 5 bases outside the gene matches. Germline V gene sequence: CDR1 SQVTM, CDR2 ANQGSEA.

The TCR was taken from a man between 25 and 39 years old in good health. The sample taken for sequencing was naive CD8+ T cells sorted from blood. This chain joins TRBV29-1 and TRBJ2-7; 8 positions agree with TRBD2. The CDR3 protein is CSVEGLAGIYEQYF. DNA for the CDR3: TGCAGCGTTGAAGGGCTAGCGGGTATCTACGAGCAGTACTTC.